What follows describes a single T cell receptor (beta chain). What it binds is unknown. Some clones are missing from TCRdb's copy, which holds only in-frame ones; the method was immunoSEQ multiplex PCR. The table has around 11,000 clones, around 68% seen once. V lost 1 base and J lost 6; bases outside the gene matches: 5. CDR1 and CDR2 (germline): SGHTA, FQGNSA. The CDR3 contains 15 residues. Over chemoradiotherapy, repertoires were sampled more than once. The sample belongs to a study of chemoradiotherapy in HPV16-positive cancers. Findings and caveats of the study: Functional assays defining HPV-specific T cells used only a couple of HPV16-positive patients. For HPV16-positive patients, expanding HPV-responsive T cells associated with longer recurrence-free survival.

This chain links TRBV7-2 with TRBJ2-3; 9 bases are a match to TRBD2. This receptor was identified in a human donor with HPV-associated anogenital cancer. This sample was taken from a patient who underwent chemoradiotherapy. The CDR3 region has the DNA TGTGCCAGCAGCTTAGTCCCTAGCGGGGCGGATACGCAGTATTTT. It is translated as CASSLVPSGADTQYF.